These 30 T cell receptor beta chains originate from one sample sequenced in a study of cytomegalovirus exposure and HLA in healthy donors (dated by TCRdb to 2015 to 2018). Libraries were made using the immunoSEQ multiplex PCR assay. For the multiplex PCR, a mixture combining 60 forward primers for TCR Vbeta segments and 13 reverse primers for TCR Jbeta segments was used. Held by TCRdb, this immuneACCESS table contains in-frame sequences only and omits some clones. Under half of the omission traces to an unresolved V gene where checked; the cause of the rest is unknown. In all, the sample holds 200,000 to 250,000 clones, and more than 75% of those were seen once. Approximately 5.3% of the sample is held by the ten biggest clonotypes. The material sequenced was PBMCs. The receptors were gathered from a middle-aged woman in good health and CMV-seropositive.

The V call is TRBV6-1, the J call TRBJ2-7; D possibly corresponds to TRBD2 (6 bases). CDR3 length: 14 residues. Germline CDR1 reads MNHNS; CDR2 reads SASEGT. Trimming shortened V by 7 bases and J by 0 bases, and 13 bases separated the two germline ends. The CDR3 reads CASMRGGVSYEQYF. In DNA form, the CDR3 reads TGTGCCAGCATGCGGGGCGGGGTCTCCTACGAGCAGTACTTC.

The V call is TRBV28, the J call TRBJ2-1, with 11 bases fitting TRBD1. With 0 bases clipped from V and 8 bases from J, the junction kept 6 bases outside the gene matches. CDR3 length: 16 residues. The V gene's germline CDR1 is MDHEN and CDR2 SYDVKM. The CDR3 DNA sequence: TGTGCCAGCAGTTTATGGGGACAGGGGGTCGGTTATGAGCAGTTCTTC. As protein: CASSLWGQGVGYEQFF.

V is TRBV5-6 and J is TRBJ1-1, with TRBD1 as a possible D gene (6 bases). Trimming took off 4 bases at V and 4 bases at J, with 11 bases between the two ends. This CDR3 has 13 amino acids. Looked up from germline, CDR1 is SGHDT and CDR2 is YYEEEE. The CDR3 DNA is TGTGCCAGCAGCGGTCAGGGGAGCACTGAAGCTTTCTTT. Translation: CASSGQGSTEAFF.

This chain connects TRBV2 to TRBJ2-2; D gene ambiguous. Between the trimmed V and J ends, which lost 4 bases and 0 bases, there was a span of 9 bases. The CDR3 spans 15 residues. CDR1 is SNHLY and CDR2 is FYNNEI in the germline V gene. CDR3 in amino acids: CASSGARPNTGELFF. CDR3 DNA: TGTGCCAGCAGTGGTGCCAGGCCGAACACCGGGGAGCTGTTTTTT.

V gene TRBV7-9 combines with J gene TRBJ1-2; perhaps TRBD1 as D (5 bases). The CDR3 is 18 residues long. Trimming pared 4 bases from V and 3 bases from J, leaving 24 bases between. CDR1 SEHNR and CDR2 FQNEAQ come from the germline V gene (reference sequence). CDR3: CASSWWGGTGNEHYGYTF. In DNA, the CDR3 is TGTGCCAGCAGCTGGTGGGGGGGGACGGGGAATGAACACTATGGCTACACCTTC.

This chain uses TRBV4-3 with TRBJ1-3, with D maybe TRBD1 (5 bases). CDR1 and CDR2 (germline): LGHNA, YSLEER. Trimming took off 5 bases at V and 0 bases at J, with 11 bases between the two ends. The CDR3 extends over 15 amino acids. Written as DNA, the CDR3 is TGCGCCAGCAGCTCTGGGGGGAACTCTGGAAACACCATATATTTT. Amino acid sequence: CASSSGGNSGNTIYF.

The chain employs TRBV6-5 and TRBJ1-4, with TRBD1 matching over 7 bases. CDR3 length: 14 amino acids. Germline-derived CDR1 and CDR2 are MNHEY and SVGAGI. V gave up 6 bases and J gave up 4 bases; unmatched junction bases: 5. For the CDR3, the DNA is TGTGCCAGCAGGGGACAGTACATTAATGAAAAACTGTTTTTT. This sequence encodes CASRGQYINEKLFF.

V gene TRBV2 combines with J gene TRBJ2-3, with TRBD1 matching over 8 bases. With 4 bases clipped from V and 4 bases from J, the junction kept 7 bases outside the gene matches. This CDR3 has 15 amino acids. The V gene's germline CDR1 is SNHLY and CDR2 FYNNEI. CDR3 amino acids: CASSVQGARADTQYF. The CDR3 DNA reads TGTGCCAGCAGTGTCCAGGGGGCGAGGGCAGATACGCAGTATTTT.

V and J are TRBV7-3 and TRBJ2-2; the D is unclear. Trimming removed 5 bases at V and 6 bases at J, with 7 bases between. Per germline, CDR1 SGHTA and CDR2 FQGTGA. The CDR3 runs to 12 residues. The CDR3 here is CASSTPPGELFF. The CDR3 nucleotides read TGTGCCAGCAGCACACCACCCGGGGAGCTGTTTTTT.

The rearrangement uses TRBV4-3 and TRBJ1-3; D possibly corresponds to TRBD1 (5 bases). Trimming removed 0 bases at V and 5 bases at J, with 11 bases between. CDR3 size: 15 residues. Per the germline V gene, CDR1 is LGHNA and CDR2 is YSLEER. The CDR3 loop reads CASSQERGHRNTIYF. The CDR3 nucleotides are TGCGCCAGCAGCCAAGAACGCGGACACCGAAACACCATATATTTT.

V and J are TRBV14 and TRBJ1-3; possibly TRBD1 for D (5 bases). Germline CDR1 SGHDN, CDR2 FVKESK. Trimming left V 8 bases short and J 6 bases short, with 14 bases between. The CDR3 has 13 residues. For the CDR3, the DNA is TGTGCCAGCTCCCGACAGCCCGTAAACACCATATATTTT. As protein: CASSRQPVNTIYF.

The chain employs TRBV5-4 and TRBJ2-5, with D perhaps matching TRBD1 (5 bases). Between the trimmed V and J ends, which lost 2 bases and 4 bases, there was a span of 9 bases. The CDR3 consists of 13 residues. Germline loops: CDR1 SGHNT, CDR2 YYREEE (reference sequence). In nucleotides, the CDR3 is TGTGCCAGCAGCTTAGCAGGGCCAGAGACCCAGTACTTC. Translation gives CASSLAGPETQYF.

J is TRBJ1-1 and V is TRBV9; D may be TRBD1 (6 bases). Germline CDR1 reads SGDLS; CDR2 reads YYNGEE. Trimming stripped 2 bases from V and 1 base from J, with 9 bases between. This CDR3 contains 14 residues. The CDR3 loop is CASSVSQGNTEAFF. The CDR3, as DNA: TGTGCCAGCAGCGTCTCACAGGGGAACACTGAAGCTTTCTTT.

As DNA, the CDR3 is TGTGCCAGCAGCGGCGACAGAGTGAACACTGAAGCTTTCTTT. Amino acid sequence: CASSGDRVNTEAFF. The chain uses TRBV7-6 and TRBJ1-1, with D perhaps matching TRBD1 (5 bases). V was trimmed by 5 bases and J by 0 bases, leaving 10 bases between them. Germline V gene data show CDR1 as SGHVS and CDR2 as FNYEAQ. The CDR3 spans 14 residues.

The chain employs TRBV7-9 and TRBJ2-7; 8 nucleotides line up with TRBD1. In germline, CDR1 is SEHNR, CDR2 FQNEAQ (reference sequence). There are 16 residues in the CDR3. J was trimmed by 6 bases and V by 4 bases; bases with no gene match: 14. The CDR3 region has the DNA TGTGCCAGCAGCTACGTTACAGGGGGTCTATCCGCCGAGCAGTACTTC. Residues: CASSYVTGGLSAEQYF.

There are a few counts of this clone. The J gene is TRBJ2-3, the V gene TRBV5-6, with TRBD2 matching over 14 bases. The junction had 5 bases not matched to a gene; V was cut back by 4 bases and J by 1 base. The CDR3 runs 17 residues. CDR1 is SGHDT, CDR2 YYEEEE, per germline. The CDR3 here is CASSEGLAGAGTDTQYF. The CDR3 DNA reads as TGTGCCAGCAGCGAGGGACTAGCGGGAGCTGGCACAGATACGCAGTATTTT.

This chain joins TRBV27 and TRBJ1-6, with a tentative D call TRBD1 (5 bases). Germline CDR1 reads MNHEY; CDR2 reads SMNVEV (reference sequence). V lost 5 bases, J lost 4 bases, and 12 bases lay in between. This CDR3 is built from 15 residues. The CDR3 DNA reads TGTGCCAGCAGTCCTAGGGACTCTTATAATTCACCCCTCCACTTT. Amino acid sequence: CASSPRDSYNSPLHF.

This rearrangement joins TRBV12-5 to TRBJ2-2; 9 bases match TRBD2. The CDR3 is 15 amino acids. The junction had 4 bases not matched to a gene; V was cut back by 7 bases and J by 1 base. The germline CDR1 and CDR2 sequences are LGHNT and FRNRAP. The CDR3 DNA follows: TGTGCTAGTGTGCTAGCGGGGTTGAACACCGGGGAGCTGTTTTTT. Translated: CASVLAGLNTGELFF.

In DNA, the CDR3 is TGTGCCAGTCGGGGGGCGGGACGAGTCACCGGGGAGCTGTTTTTT. Translating it yields CASRGAGRVTGELFF. This chain connects TRBV2 to TRBJ2-2, with D perhaps matching TRBD2 (7 bases). This CDR3 spans 15 amino acids. V dropped 9 bases and J dropped 4 bases, with 18 bases sitting between them. Looked up from germline, CDR1 is SNHLY and CDR2 is FYNNEI.

DNA of the CDR3: TGTGCCAGCTCACCGACAGGGGGAAGCCTCGGAGGGGGCACAGATACGCAGTATTTT. Translating gives CASSPTGGSLGGGTDTQYF. V is TRBV18 and J is TRBJ2-3, with 9 bases aligning to TRBD1. The CDR3 is made up of 19 amino acids. V shed 3 bases and J 1 base; nucleotides not matched to a gene: 14. Germline V gives CDR1 KGHSH, CDR2 LQKENI.

V usage is TRBV29-1 and J usage is TRBJ2-5; 7 bases are shared with TRBD2. Germline lookup yields CDR1 SQVTM and CDR2 ANQGSEA. The CDR3 covers 16 residues. The ends lost 0 bases at V and 5 bases at J; junction bases unmatched: 12. The chain's CDR3 is CSVEDVSGEAWETQYF. The DNA of the CDR3 is TGCAGCGTTGAAGATGTAAGCGGGGAGGCGTGGGAGACCCAGTACTTC.

This clone was detected only once. The chain is built from TRBV19 and TRBJ1-1, with 10 bases aligning to TRBD1. Germline V gives CDR1 LNHDA, CDR2 SQIVND (reference sequence). Germline trimming cut 7 bases from V and 5 bases from J; bases unmatched to any gene: 10. CDR3 size: 15 residues. The CDR3 protein is CASTTTGGAGTEAFF. In nucleotides, the CDR3 is TGTGCCAGTACCACGACAGGGGGCGCCGGGACTGAAGCTTTCTTT.

This rearrangement joins TRBV10-1 to TRBJ2-2; D is undetermined. The ends were cut back, 6 bases at V and 4 bases at J, with 9 bases in the middle. CDR1 is WNHNN and CDR2 is SYGVQD in the germline V gene (reference sequence). The CDR3 spans 13 residues. The CDR3 spells CASRQALTGELFF. The CDR3 bases are TGCGCCAGCAGGCAGGCCCTCACCGGGGAGCTGTTTTTT.

The chain combines TRBV7-9 with TRBJ2-2; TRBD2 aligns across 7 bases. The CDR3 totals 17 residues. V gave up 5 bases and J gave up 2 bases; unmatched junction bases: 11. The germline CDR1 and CDR2 sequences are SEHNR and FQNEAQ (reference sequence). The CDR3 loop is CASSPSRSGINTGELFF. The DNA for the CDR3 is TGTGCCAGCAGCCCCAGTCGCAGCGGGATTAACACCGGGGAGCTGTTTTTT. Drawing the rest from reference TRBV7-9 and TRBJ2-2, the complete variable domain is DTGVSQNPRHKITKRGQNVTFRCDPISEHNRLYWYRQTLGQGPEFLTYFQNEAQLEKSRLLSDRFSAERPKGSFSTLEIQRTEQGDSAMYLCASSPSRSGINTGELFFGEGSRLTVL.

J is TRBJ2-7 and V is TRBV29-1; 7 nucleotides line up with TRBD2. Unmatched junction bases numbered 9, after V lost 3 bases and J lost 4 bases. CDR1 is SQVTM and CDR2 is ANQGSEA in the germline V gene. The CDR3 consists of 14 residues. DNA for the CDR3: TGCAGCGTTGAGTTCGGGGGGAGAGGGTACGAGCAGTACTTC. This translates into CSVEFGGRGYEQYF.

The genes are TRBV11-2 and TRBJ1-1; the match to TRBD1 covers 7 bases. The CDR3 has 15 residues. Germline trimming cut 5 bases from V and 0 bases from J; bases unmatched to any gene: 6. Germline V gene lookup returns CDR1 SGHAT and CDR2 FQNNGV. CDR3 DNA sequence: TGTGCCAGCAGCCCCAGACAGGGAATGAACACTGAAGCTTTCTTT. This encodes CASSPRQGMNTEAFF.

The V gene is TRBV11-2, the J gene TRBJ2-7; TRBD2 matches 9 bases. The length of the CDR3 is 15 residues. V lost 5 bases and J lost 4; bases outside the gene matches: 9. The germline V gene encodes CDR1 SGHAT and CDR2 FQNNGV. CDR3 DNA sequence: TGTGCCAGCAGCCCACGACTAGCGGATGTTTACGAGCAGTACTTC. Residues: CASSPRLADVYEQYF.

The chain recombines TRBV5-1 with TRBJ2-5, with TRBD2 matching 7 bases. With V trimmed by 0 bases and J by 1 base, 3 bases remained unmatched. The length of the CDR3 is 15 residues. The V gene's germline CDR1 is SGHRS and CDR2 YFSETQ. The CDR3 reads CASSLGGGGQETQYF. The CDR3 bases are TGCGCCAGCAGCTTGGGGGGGGGTGGCCAAGAGACCCAGTACTTC.

The CDR3 coding sequence is TGTGCCAGCAGCCTTAGCGGGAGAATAGAGACCCAGTACTTC. Its translation: CASSLSGRIETQYF. The chain combines TRBV6-5 with TRBJ2-5; the match to TRBD2 covers 9 bases. Trimming cost V 6 bases and J 4 bases; bases outside gene matches: 6. The germline V gene has CDR1 MNHEY and CDR2 SVGAGI. This CDR3 has 14 amino acids.

The J gene is TRBJ2-7, the V gene TRBV13; weak D call: TRBD1 (5 bases). Trimming removed 3 bases from V and 2 bases from J, with 11 bases in between. Germline assignment: CDR1 PRHDT and CDR2 FYEKMQ (reference sequence). The length of the CDR3 is 14 residues. The CDR3 spells CASSFSGNPYEQYF. CDR3 in DNA: TGTGCCAGCAGCTTCTCAGGGAACCCCTACGAGCAGTACTTC.